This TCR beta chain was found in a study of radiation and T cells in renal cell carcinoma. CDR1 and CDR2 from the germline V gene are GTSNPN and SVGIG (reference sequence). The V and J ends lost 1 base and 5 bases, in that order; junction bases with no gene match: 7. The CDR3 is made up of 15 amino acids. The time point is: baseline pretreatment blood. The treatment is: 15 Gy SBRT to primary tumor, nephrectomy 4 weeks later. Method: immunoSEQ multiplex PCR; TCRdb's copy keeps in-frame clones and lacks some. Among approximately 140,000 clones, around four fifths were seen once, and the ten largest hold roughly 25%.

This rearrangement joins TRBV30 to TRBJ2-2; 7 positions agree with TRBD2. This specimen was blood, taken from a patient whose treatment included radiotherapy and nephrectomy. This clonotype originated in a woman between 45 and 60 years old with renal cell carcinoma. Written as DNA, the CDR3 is TGTGCCTGGAGTGCCGGACTAGTTTTAACCGGGGAGCTGTTTTTT. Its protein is CAWSAGLVLTGELFF.